The rows below give T cell receptor beta chains drawn from one sample of a study of shared clonotypes between healthy human individuals. Libraries were prepared by immunoSEQ multiplex PCR; TCRdb keeps only in-frame clonotypes and omits some of them. Here the sample spans about 1.5 million clones, approximately 96% being singletons. Sequenced sample: naive CD4+ T cells sorted from blood. The receptors here all came from a man between 25 and 39 years old in good health. CDR3s include the opening cysteine and the closing phenylalanine or tryptophan. A D gene is named only where the DNA matches it firmly. The size entry is marked missing in some rows and otherwise reads once, few, many or a size class.

v_gene	abundance	d_gene	j_gene	CDR3aa	CDR3nt
TRBV9	.	.	TRBJ2-5	CASSVKGLYEETQYF	TGTGCCAGCAGCGTAAAAGGGCTTTATGAAGAGACCCAGTACTTC
TRBV4-3	few	.	TRBJ2-7	CASSQVTGPYEQYF	TGCGCCAGCAGCCAAGTGACGGGCCCCTACGAGCAGTACTTC
TRBV5-1	.	.	TRBJ2-1	CASSLKGGGNNEQFF	TGCGCCAGCAGCCTCAAGGGAGGCGGGAACAATGAGCAGTTCTTC
TRBV21-1	.	.	TRBJ1-2	CASNKGDRDEGYTF	TGTGCCAGCAACAAGGGGGACAGGGACGAAGGCTACACCTTC
TRBV7-9	.	TRBD1	TRBJ2-7	CASTNRGKREQYF	TGTGCCAGCACCAACAGGGGGAAGCGAGAGCAGTACTTC
TRBV29-1	.	TRBD1	TRBJ1-4	CSVAGDRDATNEKLFF	TGCAGCGTTGCGGGGGACAGGGACGCAACTAATGAAAAACTGTTTTTT
TRBV19	once	.	TRBJ1-5	CASSIGGRGSGQPQHF	TGTGCCAGTAGTATAGGAGGAAGGGGGTCGGGTCAGCCCCAGCATTTT
TRBV7-9	.	.	TRBJ2-7	CASSYPGVGSYEQYF	TGTGCCAGCAGCTATCCGGGAGTAGGGTCCTACGAGCAGTACTTC
TRBV5-1	once	.	TRBJ2-1	CASSTRWGSSGNEQFF	TGCGCCAGCAGCACCCGTTGGGGGAGCTCGGGCAATGAGCAGTTCTTC
TRBV4-3	.	.	TRBJ2-7	CASSQDRHGGLDEQYF	TGCGCCAGCAGCCAAGATCGGCATGGGGGACTTGACGAGCAGTACTTC
TRBV27	.	.	TRBJ1-5	CASSLIRGNQPQHF	TGTGCCAGCAGTTTAATCCGGGGCAATCAGCCCCAGCATTTT
TRBV4-2	.	.	TRBJ1-3	CASSQAGNTIYF	TGTGCCAGCAGCCAAGCTGGAAACACCATATATTTT
TRBV9	.	TRBD2	TRBJ2-3	CASSVGDAGGILDTQYF	TGTGCCAGCAGCGTAGGGGACGCGGGAGGCATTCTAGATACGCAGTATTTT
TRBV2	.	.	TRBJ2-7	CASINRGGYEQYF	TGTGCCAGCATTAATCGGGGAGGCTACGAGCAGTACTTC
TRBV19	.	.	TRBJ1-2	CATLGDGYTF	TGTGCCACCCTTGGGGATGGCTACACCTTC
TRBV23-1	.	.	TRBJ2-5	CASSQFTEETQYF	TGCGCCAGCAGTCAATTTACGGAAGAGACCCAGTACTTC
TRBV29-1	.	.	TRBJ1-3	CSVETGDGNTIYF	TGCAGCGTCGAGACAGGAGACGGAAACACCATATATTTT
TRBV6-5	.	.	TRBJ1-1	CASSGGYTEAFF	TGTGCCAGCAGTGGGGGGTATACTGAAGCTTTCTTT
TRBV28	once	TRBD1	TRBJ1-1	CASSSPGQGISAFF	TGTGCCAGCAGTAGCCCGGGACAGGGGATTTCGGCTTTCTTT
TRBV7-6	few	.	TRBJ1-1	CASSLGPTNTEAFF	TGTGCCAGCAGCTTAGGGCCGACGAACACTGAAGCTTTCTTT
TRBV2	.	.	TRBJ2-1	CASSDWAKRIYNEQFF	TGTGCCAGCAGTGATTGGGCCAAACGAATCTACAATGAGCAGTTCTTC
TRBV7-2	once	.	TRBJ1-1	CASSPMGGDTEAFF	TGTGCCAGCAGCCCAATGGGGGGGGACACTGAAGCTTTCTTT
TRBV2	.	.	TRBJ1-5	CASSVGDTYQPQHF	TGTGCCAGCAGTGTAGGCGATACCTATCAGCCCCAGCATTTT
TRBV5-1	.	.	TRBJ2-3	CASTPFADSSTDTQYF	TGCGCCAGCACTCCCTTTGCGGACTCTAGCACAGATACGCAGTATTTT
TRBV7-2	.	.	TRBJ2-1	CASSLKLVQFF	TGTGCCAGCAGCTTAAAACTAGTGCAGTTCTTC
TRBV10-1	.	.	TRBJ2-2	CASSSKRNTGELFF	TGCGCCAGCAGTTCTAAGCGGAACACCGGGGAGCTGTTTTTT
TRBV6-5	.	TRBD1	TRBJ1-2	CASSHDRVYGYTF	TGTGCCAGCTCCCACGACAGGGTCTATGGCTACACCTTC
TRBV11-2	.	.	TRBJ1-2	CASSPRRSVQANYGYTF	TGTGCCAGCAGTCCTAGGCGTTCGGTACAGGCCAACTATGGCTACACCTTC
TRBV7-2	.	.	TRBJ1-5	CASSLRRGDQPQHF	TGTGCCAGCAGCTTGCGACGGGGAGATCAGCCCCAGCATTTT
TRBV9	.	TRBD2	TRBJ2-5	CASSVAPAGGGETQYF	TGTGCCAGCAGCGTAGCTCCAGCGGGAGGGGGAGAGACCCAGTACTTC
TRBV28	.	.	TRBJ2-1	CASTISTAYNEQFF	TGTGCCAGCACAATCTCGACAGCTTACAATGAGCAGTTCTTC